These 5 T cell receptor beta chains came from one sample sequenced in a study of blood T cell repertoires in COVID-19. TCRdb's copy holds only in-frame clones and misses some; the assay was immunoSEQ multiplex PCR. The sample lists 450,000 to 500,000 clones; about nine tenths were seen once. The sample taken for sequencing was PBMCs or T cells enriched from blood (not recorded which). These TCRs come from a woman in her sixties or seventies who had recovered from COVID-19.

This rearrangement joins TRBV19 to TRBJ1-2; 8 bases fit TRBD1. With 3 bases clipped from V and 4 bases from J, the junction kept 7 bases outside the gene matches. Looked up from germline, CDR1 is LNHDA and CDR2 is SQIVND (reference sequence). This CDR3 spans 15 amino acids. For the CDR3, the DNA is TGTGCCAGTAGTATCCCCGGGACAGGACTCTATGGCTACACCTTC. Translating gives CASSIPGTGLYGYTF. The complete variable domain, with remaining parts taken from reference TRBV19 and TRBJ1-2, reads DGGITQSPKYLFRKEGQNVTLSCEQNLNHDAMYWYRQDPGQGLRLIYYSQIVNDFQKGDIAEGYSVSREKKESFPLTVTSAQKNPTAFYLCASSIPGTGLYGYTFGSGTRLTVV.

This rearrangement joins TRBV10-3 to TRBJ1-2; possible D gene TRBD1, 6 bases. CDR1 is ENHRY, CDR2 SYGVKD, per germline. This CDR3 has 13 residues. V was shortened by 6 bases and J by 4 bases, with 12 bases between the two germline ends. DNA for the CDR3: TGTGCCATCAGGACAGGACAGTTCTATGGCTACACCTTC. Translated, it gives CAIRTGQFYGYTF.

The V and J genes are TRBV18 and TRBJ2-1, with 10 bases fitting TRBD2. CDR1 is KGHSH and CDR2 is LQKENI in the germline V gene. The CDR3 contains 19 residues. The junction had 16 bases not matched to a gene; V was cut back by 4 bases and J by 4 bases. The CDR3 here is CASSRTPSGGPKIYNEQFF. The CDR3 DNA reads as TGTGCCAGCTCACGGACCCCTAGCGGGGGCCCAAAAATATACAATGAGCAGTTCTTC. Full variable domain (missing parts from reference TRBV18 and TRBJ2-1): NAGVMQNPRHLVRRRGQEARLRCSPMKGHSHVYWYRQLPEEGLKFMVYLQKENIIDESGMPKERFSAEFPKEGPSILRIQQVVRGDSAAYFCASSRTPSGGPKIYNEQFFGPGTRLTVL.

The genes are TRBV5-1 and TRBJ1-3, with TRBD1 matching over 8 bases. Per germline, CDR1 SGHRS and CDR2 YFSETQ. The length of the CDR3 is 16 residues. The junction had 6 bases not matched to a gene; V was cut back by 3 bases and J by 1 base. DNA of the CDR3: TGCGCCAGCAGCTCACACACAGGGGGATCTGGAAACACCATATATTTT. It specifies CASSSHTGGSGNTIYF.

This clone appeared a single time. V usage is TRBV28 and J usage is TRBJ1-6, with TRBD1 identical over 8 bases. V lost 2 bases to trimming and J lost 9 bases; unmatched junction nucleotides: 6. The CDR3 covers 15 residues. Germline CDR1 MDHEN, CDR2 SYDVKM. The CDR3 region is CASSLGRQGSSPLHF. The DNA of the CDR3 is TGTGCCAGCAGTTTAGGGAGACAGGGGAGTTCACCCCTCCACTTT.